This T cell receptor beta chain was sequenced in a study of monozygotic twins with inflammatory bowel disease. Regarding this clonotype: Its antigen is not identified.

Study-wide points: None of the different T cell subtypes could be distinguished from one another.

No DNA is given; TCRdb re-called the 5' RACE reads and lists each CDR3 protein once. Recorded here are 110,000 to 150,000 distinct CDR3 sequences; the top ten clones represent around 1.2%. Germline V gene data show CDR1 as WSHSY and CDR2 as SAAADI. This CDR3 has 15 amino acids. Collection yielded roughly 2.5 ml of blood per donor. The TCR comes from a human donor with ulcerative colitis or Crohn's disease, or a healthy co-twin of an affected twin (not recorded which). The specimen sequenced was blood. This chain links TRBV10-2 with TRBJ1-3. CDR3: CASSEITDYGNTIYF.